The 21 T cell receptor beta chains listed next were all sequenced from one sample in a study of neoadjuvant anti-PD-1 for oral cavity cancer (dated by TCRdb to about 2021). The intended sense of this specimen's time point label: after neoadjuvant nivolumab, at surgical resection. The library was built by means of the immunoSEQ multiplex PCR assay. As stored in TCRdb, this immuneACCESS dataset retains in-frame rearrangements with V and J assigned. A fraction of the clones does not appear; measured against another copy, unresolved V genes explain less than half of the discrepancy, and the remainder lacks a known reason. For this sample there are around 8,900 clones; about three quarters appear just once. The leading ten clones occupy under 3.5% of the sample. The starting material was PBMCs, obtained after nivolumab (anti-PD-1) treatment. The receptors were sampled from a person between 35 and 79 years old with oral cavity squamous cell carcinoma.

The rearrangement uses TRBV7-2 and TRBJ2-7; tentatively, D is TRBD1 (6 bases). From germline, CDR1 is SGHTA and CDR2 FQGNSA. The CDR3 spans 14 residues. Trimming removed 7 bases from V and 0 bases from J, with 13 bases in between. The chain's CDR3 is CASTFRGISYEQYF. As DNA, the CDR3 is TGTGCCAGCACTTTCAGGGGAATCTCCTACGAGCAGTACTTC.

This chain joins TRBV11-2 and TRBJ2-1; 7 nucleotides match TRBD1. CDR1 and CDR2 from the germline V gene are SGHAT and FQNNGV. The CDR3 has 13 amino acids. Losses at the gene ends were 3 bases for V and 7 bases for J; bases not matched to a gene: 3. The CDR3 DNA sequence: TGTGCCAGCAGCTTCGTACAGGGGAATGAGCAGTTCTTC. Encoded protein: CASSFVQGNEQFF.

V usage is TRBV7-2 and J usage is TRBJ1-1, with no clear D. V was cut by 5 bases and J by 0 bases, with 13 bases left in between. The CDR3 is made up of 15 amino acids. In germline, CDR1 is SGHTA, CDR2 FQGNSA. CDR3 residues: CASSPPPDMNTEAFF. The DNA of the CDR3 is TGTGCCAGCAGCCCCCCCCCAGACATGAACACTGAAGCTTTCTTT.

This clone was seen only once. The chain employs TRBV4-1 and TRBJ2-7; 11 bases map to TRBD1. The CDR3 is made up of 16 amino acids. With 3 bases clipped from V and 6 bases from J, the junction kept 10 bases outside the gene matches. From germline, CDR1 is MGHRA and CDR2 YSYEKL. CDR3 coding DNA: TGCGCCAGCAGCCATCGAACGGACAGGGGGCTGGGCGAGCAGTACTTC. Its protein product is CASSHRTDRGLGEQYF.

V gene TRBV5-1 combines with J gene TRBJ2-3; tentative D call: TRBD1 (5 bases). CDR1 SGHRS and CDR2 YFSETQ come from the germline V gene. The CDR3 length is 15 residues. V dropped 0 bases and J dropped 3 bases, with 11 bases sitting between them. For the CDR3, the DNA is TGCGCCAGCAGCTTGGAGGCCAGGGAAACAGATACGCAGTATTTT. It yields the protein CASSLEARETDTQYF.

The chain couples TRBV6-6 to TRBJ2-5; D call uncertain. The CDR3 totals 15 residues. Germline V CDR1 and CDR2: MNHNY, SVGAGI (reference sequence). With 2 bases removed from V and 0 bases from J, the gap between germline ends came to 10 bases. CDR3 nucleotides: TGTGCCAGCAGTTACATTAGGCAGAACCAAGAGACCCAGTACTTC. It translates to CASSYIRQNQETQYF.

This clone was detected only once. This chain links TRBV6-6 with TRBJ2-1, with D possibly called TRBD1 or TRBD2 (6 bases each). V gave up 4 bases and J gave up 2 bases, with 12 bases separating them. The CDR3 spans 15 residues. The germline V gene encodes CDR1 MNHNY and CDR2 SVGAGI (reference sequence). The CDR3 bases are TGTGCCAGCAGTTCCTGGGGGGCGGCCTACAATGAGCAGTTCTTC. It specifies CASSSWGAAYNEQFF.

This clone was detected only once. The CDR3 sequence: CASSTLTGGTGELFF. The CDR3 nucleotides read TGTGCCAGTAGTACCTTGACAGGGGGGACCGGGGAGCTGTTTTTT. The J gene is TRBJ2-2, the V gene TRBV19; 9 nucleotides agree with TRBD1. V shed 4 bases, J shed 5 bases, and the junction held 5 bases outside the gene matches. This CDR3 region has 15 residues. CDR1 and CDR2 from the germline V gene are LNHDA and SQIVND (reference sequence).

V is TRBV7-2 and J is TRBJ1-2; maybe TRBD1 (5 bases). The V end was cut by 4 bases, the J end by 3 bases, with 9 bases between. Looked up from germline, CDR1 is SGHTA and CDR2 is FQGNSA. This CDR3 has 13 amino acids. The CDR3 sequence: CASSSPGYYGYTF. The DNA for the CDR3 is TGTGCCAGCAGCTCCCCAGGGTACTATGGCTACACCTTC.

The chain links TRBV9 to TRBJ2-3, with D possibly TRBD2 on 6 matching bases. V lost 4 bases, J lost 2 bases, and 14 bases lay in between. Germline-derived CDR1 and CDR2 are SGDLS and YYNGEE. The CDR3 is 15 amino acids. The CDR3, as DNA: TGTGCCAGCAGCCGTCCGGGACTGAACACAGATACGCAGTATTTT. This codes for CASSRPGLNTDTQYF.

The CDR3 region has the DNA TGTGCCAGCTCGCTCACCCGCGGGGGGGCCGGGGAGCTGTTTTTT. Protein sequence: CASSLTRGGAGELFF. This chain links TRBV6-6 with TRBJ2-2; 9 nucleotides agree with TRBD2. With 8 bases clipped from V and 6 bases from J, the junction kept 10 bases outside the gene matches. The germline V gene encodes CDR1 MNHNY and CDR2 SVGAGI (reference sequence). This CDR3 is built from 15 residues.

The chain links TRBV19 to TRBJ1-4, with D possibly TRBD1 on 6 matching bases. The CDR3 is made up of 16 amino acids. Per germline, CDR1 LNHDA and CDR2 SQIVND (reference sequence). The V end lost 2 bases, the J end lost 8 bases, and 18 bases lay between the germline ends. This CDR3 is CASSIPRARGREKLFF. The DNA of the CDR3 is TGTGCCAGTAGTATACCCAGAGCCAGGGGTAGAGAAAAACTGTTTTTT.

The chain couples TRBV5-6 to TRBJ2-3, with TRBD2 as a possible D gene (6 bases). V lost 0 bases and J lost 6, with 23 bases in between. The CDR3 is 18 amino acids. Looked up from germline, CDR1 is SGHDT and CDR2 is YYEEEE. The CDR3 region has the DNA TGTGCCAGCAGCTTGGTGGTCGGAGCGGTACTAGCTGGGGATACGCAGTATTTT. This sequence encodes CASSLVVGAVLAGDTQYF.

V gene TRBV19 combines with J gene TRBJ2-5, with D maybe TRBD2 (5 bases). Trimming left V 1 base short and J 4 bases short, with 7 bases between. Germline loops: CDR1 LNHDA, CDR2 SQIVND (reference sequence). The CDR3 sequence is 13 residues long. The CDR3: CASSIGSGETQYF. In DNA, the CDR3 is TGTGCCAGTAGTATAGGAAGCGGAGAGACCCAGTACTTC.

The chain employs TRBV10-3 and TRBJ1-2; no definite D call. Germline V gene data show CDR1 as ENHRY and CDR2 as SYGVKD. V gave up 4 bases and J gave up 7 bases, with 10 bases separating them. This CDR3 has 12 amino acids. The CDR3 region is CAISGLSGGYTF. The CDR3, as DNA: TGTGCCATCAGTGGCTTGTCGGGTGGCTACACCTTC.

The rearrangement links TRBV5-4 to TRBJ1-1; a weak D match, TRBD1 (5 bases). Germline V CDR1 and CDR2: SGHNT, YYREEE (reference sequence). The CDR3 extends over 11 amino acids. Between the trimmed V and J ends, which lost 0 bases and 8 bases, there was a span of 5 bases. The CDR3, as DNA: TGTGCCAGCAGCTTGGGACAGGAAGCTTTCTTT. Translating it yields CASSLGQEAFF.

The rearrangement links TRBV18 to TRBJ2-1; possibly TRBD1 or TRBD2 for D (6 bases each). The CDR3 spans 12 residues. CDR1 and CDR2 from the germline V gene are KGHSH and LQKENI. Trimming took off 1 base at V and 10 bases at J, with 8 bases between the two ends. This chain's CDR3 is CASSPQGGEQFF. The DNA for the CDR3 is TGTGCCAGCTCACCACAGGGGGGAGAGCAGTTCTTC.

This clone was found once. The chain combines TRBV18 with TRBJ1-5; D gene ambiguous. V was clipped by 2 bases and J by 4 bases, with 6 bases between them. The germline CDR1 and CDR2 sequences are KGHSH and LQKENI. The CDR3 totals 13 residues. CDR3 DNA: TGTGCCAGCTCACCAGTGGGGAATCAGCCCCAGCATTTT. Residues: CASSPVGNQPQHF.

This chain connects TRBV9 to TRBJ2-1; perhaps TRBD1 as D (5 bases). The CDR3 extends over 13 amino acids. The V end was cut by 4 bases, the J end by 12 bases, with 17 bases between. Germline assignment: CDR1 SGDLS and CDR2 YYNGEE. CDR3 nucleotides: TGTGCCAGCAGCACCGAAGGGGTTGGTGGGCAGTTCTTC. The encoded protein is CASSTEGVGGQFF.

This clone has just a few counts. The chain links TRBV10-3 to TRBJ2-7; 7 bases map to TRBD1. Germline CDR1 reads ENHRY; CDR2 reads SYGVKD. This CDR3 contains 14 residues. Losses at the gene ends were 0 bases for V and 4 bases for J; bases not matched to a gene: 3. In DNA form, the CDR3 reads TGTGCCATCAGTGAGTCAGGGGGCGGTTACGAGCAGTACTTC. Translation: CAISESGGGYEQYF.

The chain joins TRBV18 to TRBJ1-4; no clear D. V was trimmed by 4 bases and J by 5 bases, leaving 8 bases between them. The CDR3 is made up of 13 amino acids. Germline values: CDR1 KGHSH, CDR2 LQKENI. The CDR3 is CASSRSGNEKLFF. In nucleotides, the CDR3 is TGTGCCAGCTCACGGTCCGGAAATGAAAAACTGTTTTTT.